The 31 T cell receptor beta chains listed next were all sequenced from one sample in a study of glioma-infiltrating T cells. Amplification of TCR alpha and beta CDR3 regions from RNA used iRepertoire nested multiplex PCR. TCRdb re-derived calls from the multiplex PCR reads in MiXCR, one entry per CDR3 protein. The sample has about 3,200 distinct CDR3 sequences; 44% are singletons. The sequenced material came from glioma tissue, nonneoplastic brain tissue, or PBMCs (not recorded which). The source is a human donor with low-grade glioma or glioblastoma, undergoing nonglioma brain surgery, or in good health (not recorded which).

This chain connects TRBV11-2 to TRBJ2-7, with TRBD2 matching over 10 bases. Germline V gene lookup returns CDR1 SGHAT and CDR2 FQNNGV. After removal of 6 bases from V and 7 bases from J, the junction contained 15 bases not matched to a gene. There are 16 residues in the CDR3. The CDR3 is CASRHSPASGSGEQYF. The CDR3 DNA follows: TGTGCCAGCAGACACTCGCCAGCTAGCGGGAGTGGGGAGCAGTACTTC.

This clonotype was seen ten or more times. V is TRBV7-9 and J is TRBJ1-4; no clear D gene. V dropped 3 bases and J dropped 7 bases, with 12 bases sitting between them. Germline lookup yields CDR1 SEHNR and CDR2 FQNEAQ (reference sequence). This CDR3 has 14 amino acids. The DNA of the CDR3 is TGTGCCAGCAGCTTGGTTGAACCGGGTGAAAAACTGTTTTTT. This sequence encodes CASSLVEPGEKLFF.

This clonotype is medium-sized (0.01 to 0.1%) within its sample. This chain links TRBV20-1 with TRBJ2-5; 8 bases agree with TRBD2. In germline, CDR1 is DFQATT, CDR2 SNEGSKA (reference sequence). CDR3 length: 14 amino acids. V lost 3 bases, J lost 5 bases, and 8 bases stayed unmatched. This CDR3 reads CSASVGRASETQYF. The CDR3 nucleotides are TGCAGTGCTAGTGTCGGGAGGGCCTCCGAGACCCAGTACTTC.

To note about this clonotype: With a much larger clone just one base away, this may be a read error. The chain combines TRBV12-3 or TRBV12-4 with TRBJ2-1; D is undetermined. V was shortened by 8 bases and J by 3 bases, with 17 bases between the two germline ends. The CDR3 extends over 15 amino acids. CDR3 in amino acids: CASASIYRSYNEQFF. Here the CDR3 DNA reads TGTGCCAGCGCGTCTATATATCGGAGCTACAATGAGCAGTTCTTC.

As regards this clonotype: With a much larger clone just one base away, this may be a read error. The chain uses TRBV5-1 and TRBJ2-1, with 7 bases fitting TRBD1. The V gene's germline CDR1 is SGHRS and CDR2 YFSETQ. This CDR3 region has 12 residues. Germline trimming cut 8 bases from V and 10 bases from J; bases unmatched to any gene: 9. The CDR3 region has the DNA TGCGCCAGAAGCCCGGGACAGAGAGAGCAGTTCTTC. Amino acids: CARSPGQREQFF.

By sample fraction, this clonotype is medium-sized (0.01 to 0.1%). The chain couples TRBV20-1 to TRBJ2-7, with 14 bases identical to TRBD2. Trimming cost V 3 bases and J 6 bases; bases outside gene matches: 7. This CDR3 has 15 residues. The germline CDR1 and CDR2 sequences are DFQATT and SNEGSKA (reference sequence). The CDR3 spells CSARGLAGDLLEQYF. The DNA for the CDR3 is TGCAGTGCTAGGGGACTAGCGGGAGACCTCCTCGAGCAGTACTTC.

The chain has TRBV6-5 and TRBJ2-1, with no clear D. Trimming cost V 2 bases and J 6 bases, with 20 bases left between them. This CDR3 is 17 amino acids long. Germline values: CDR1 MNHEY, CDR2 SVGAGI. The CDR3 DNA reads TGTGCCAGCAGTTACGTAATAAGGACCCACCAGACCAATGAGCAGTTCTTC. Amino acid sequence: CASSYVIRTHQTNEQFF.

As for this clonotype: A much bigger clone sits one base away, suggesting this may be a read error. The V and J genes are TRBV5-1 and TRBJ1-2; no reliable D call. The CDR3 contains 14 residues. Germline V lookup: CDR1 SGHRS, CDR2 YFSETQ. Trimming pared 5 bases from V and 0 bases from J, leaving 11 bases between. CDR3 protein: CASRLKSANYGYTF. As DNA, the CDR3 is TGCGCCAGCAGATTAAAGTCGGCTAACTATGGCTACACCTTC.

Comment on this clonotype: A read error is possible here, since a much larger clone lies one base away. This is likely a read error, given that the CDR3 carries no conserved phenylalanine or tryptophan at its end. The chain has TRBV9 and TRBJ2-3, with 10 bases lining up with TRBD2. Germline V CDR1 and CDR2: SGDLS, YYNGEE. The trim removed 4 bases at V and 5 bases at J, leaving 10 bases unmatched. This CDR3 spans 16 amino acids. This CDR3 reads CASSTSGDVGVDTQYL. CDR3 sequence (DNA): TGTGCCAGCAGCACTAGCGGGGACGTAGGTGTAGATACGCAGTATCTT.

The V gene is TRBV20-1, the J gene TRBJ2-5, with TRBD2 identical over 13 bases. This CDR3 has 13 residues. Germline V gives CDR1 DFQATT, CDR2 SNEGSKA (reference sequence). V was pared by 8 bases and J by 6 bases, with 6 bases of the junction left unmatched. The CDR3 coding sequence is TGCAGTTCCGGGACTAGCGGGATTCAGACCCAGTACTTC. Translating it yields CSSGTSGIQTQYF.

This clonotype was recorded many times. The CDR3 bases are TGTGCCAGCTCACAAACGTTGAAGGGCACAGATACGCAGTATTTT. As protein: CASSQTLKGTDTQYF. This chain connects TRBV18 to TRBJ2-3; D not certain. The germline V gene has CDR1 KGHSH and CDR2 LQKENI. V was cut by 4 bases and J by 1 base, with 12 bases left in between. This CDR3 contains 15 residues.

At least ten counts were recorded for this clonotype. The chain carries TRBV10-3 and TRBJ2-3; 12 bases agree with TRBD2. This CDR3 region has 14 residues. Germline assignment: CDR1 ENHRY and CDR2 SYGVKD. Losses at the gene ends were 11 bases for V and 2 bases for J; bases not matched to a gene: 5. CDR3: CAVTSGGLTDTQYF. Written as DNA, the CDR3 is TGTGCCGTGACTAGCGGGGGCCTCACAGATACGCAGTATTTT.

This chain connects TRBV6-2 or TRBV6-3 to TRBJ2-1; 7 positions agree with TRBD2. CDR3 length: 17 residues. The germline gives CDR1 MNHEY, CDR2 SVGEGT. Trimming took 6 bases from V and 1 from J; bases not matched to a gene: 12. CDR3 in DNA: TGTGCCAGCAGCCCCCTGGGGCTAGCGGCATCCTACAATGAGCAGTTCTTC. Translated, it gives CASSPLGLAASYNEQFF.

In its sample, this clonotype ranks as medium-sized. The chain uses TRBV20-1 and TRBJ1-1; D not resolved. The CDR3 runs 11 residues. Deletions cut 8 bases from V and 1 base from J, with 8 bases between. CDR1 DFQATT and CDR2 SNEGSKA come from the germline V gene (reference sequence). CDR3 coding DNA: TGCAGTTCCTGGGGGAACACTGAAGCTTTCTTT. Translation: CSSWGNTEAFF.

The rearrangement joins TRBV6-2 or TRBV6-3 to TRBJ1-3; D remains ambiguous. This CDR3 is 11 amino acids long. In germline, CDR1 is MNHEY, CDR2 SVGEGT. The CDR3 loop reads CAPARGNTIYF. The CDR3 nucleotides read TGTGCACCGGCGCGTGGAAACACCATATATTTT.

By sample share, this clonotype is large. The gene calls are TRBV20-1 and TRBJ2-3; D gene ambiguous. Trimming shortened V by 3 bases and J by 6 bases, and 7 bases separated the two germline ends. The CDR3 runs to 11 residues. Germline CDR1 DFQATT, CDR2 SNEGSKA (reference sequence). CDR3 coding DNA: TGCAGTGCTAGTTTCCGGGATACGCAGTATTTT. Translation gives CSASFRDTQYF.

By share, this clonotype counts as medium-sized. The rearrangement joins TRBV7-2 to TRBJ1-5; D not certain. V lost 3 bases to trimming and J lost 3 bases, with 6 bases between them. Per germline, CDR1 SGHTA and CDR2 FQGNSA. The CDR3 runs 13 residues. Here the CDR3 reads CASSFSNNQPQHF. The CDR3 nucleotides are TGTGCCAGCAGCTTTTCGAACAATCAGCCCCAGCATTTT. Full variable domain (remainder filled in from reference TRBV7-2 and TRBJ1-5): GAGVSQSPSNKVTEKGKDVELRCDPISGHTALYWYRQSLGQGLEFLIYFQGNSAPDKSGLPSDRFSAERTGGSVSTLTIQRTQQEDSAVYLCASSFSNNQPQHFGDGTRLSIL.

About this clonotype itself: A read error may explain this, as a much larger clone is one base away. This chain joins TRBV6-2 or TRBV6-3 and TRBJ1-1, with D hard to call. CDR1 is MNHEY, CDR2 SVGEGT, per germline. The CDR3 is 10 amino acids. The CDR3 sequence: CASGNTGAFF. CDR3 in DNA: TGTGCCAGCGGGAACACTGGAGCTTTCTTT.

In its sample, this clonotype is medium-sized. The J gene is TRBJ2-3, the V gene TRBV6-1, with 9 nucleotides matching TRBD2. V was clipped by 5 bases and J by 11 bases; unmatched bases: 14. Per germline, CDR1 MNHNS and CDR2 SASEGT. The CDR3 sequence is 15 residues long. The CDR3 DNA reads TGTGCCAGCAGTCGTGGCTCTAGCGGGGCTGCTAGGCAGTATTTT. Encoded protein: CASSRGSSGAARQYF.

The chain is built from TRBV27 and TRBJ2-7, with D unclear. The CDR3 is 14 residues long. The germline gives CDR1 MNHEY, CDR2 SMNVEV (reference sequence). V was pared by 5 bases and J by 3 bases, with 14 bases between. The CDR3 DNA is TGTGCCAGCAGTCCTCTTGCAGGCCACTACGAGCAGTACTTC. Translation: CASSPLAGHYEQYF.

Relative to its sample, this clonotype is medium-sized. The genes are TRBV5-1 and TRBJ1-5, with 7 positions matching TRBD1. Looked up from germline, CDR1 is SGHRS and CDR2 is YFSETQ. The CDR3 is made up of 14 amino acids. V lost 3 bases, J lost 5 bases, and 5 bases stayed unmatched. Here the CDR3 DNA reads TGCGCCAGCAGCTCGGGACAGAAAGATCAGCCCCAGCATTTT. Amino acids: CASSSGQKDQPQHF.

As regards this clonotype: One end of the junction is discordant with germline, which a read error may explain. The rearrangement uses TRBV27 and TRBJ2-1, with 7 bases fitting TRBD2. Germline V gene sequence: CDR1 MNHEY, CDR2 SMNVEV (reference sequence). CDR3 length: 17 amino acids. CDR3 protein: CASSLREGGTVGNEQLF. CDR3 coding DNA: TGTGCCAGCAGTTTAAGGGAGGGTGGGACTGTAGGCAATGAGCAGTTGTTC.

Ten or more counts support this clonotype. As DNA, the CDR3 is TGTGCCAGCAGCTCGACGGGTGATGAGCAGTTCTTC. It codes for CASSSTGDEQFF. This chain connects TRBV5-4 to TRBJ2-1; unclear D gene. V shed 3 bases and J shed 8 bases, with 9 bases lying between them. Germline V gene sequence: CDR1 SGHNT, CDR2 YYREEE (reference sequence). This CDR3 has 12 residues.

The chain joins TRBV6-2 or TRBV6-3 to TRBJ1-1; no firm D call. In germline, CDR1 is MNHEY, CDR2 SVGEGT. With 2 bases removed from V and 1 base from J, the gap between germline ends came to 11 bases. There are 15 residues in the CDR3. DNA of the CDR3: TGTGCCAGCAGTTACCGTCGGACGGGGAACACTGAAGCTTTCTTT. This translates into CASSYRRTGNTEAFF.

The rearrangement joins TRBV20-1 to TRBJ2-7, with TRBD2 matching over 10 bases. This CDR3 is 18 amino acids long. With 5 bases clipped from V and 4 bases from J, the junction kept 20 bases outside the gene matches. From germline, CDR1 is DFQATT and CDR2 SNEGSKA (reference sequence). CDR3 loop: CSAPDGTSVGGAGYEQYF. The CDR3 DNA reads TGCAGTGCTCCAGATGGGACTAGCGTGGGGGGAGCGGGTTACGAGCAGTACTTC.

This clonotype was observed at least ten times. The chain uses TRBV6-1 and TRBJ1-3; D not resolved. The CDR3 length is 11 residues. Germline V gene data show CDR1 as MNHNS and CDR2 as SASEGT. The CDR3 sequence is CASEGGNTIYF. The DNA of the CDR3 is TGTGCATCGGAGGGTGGAAACACCATATATTTT.

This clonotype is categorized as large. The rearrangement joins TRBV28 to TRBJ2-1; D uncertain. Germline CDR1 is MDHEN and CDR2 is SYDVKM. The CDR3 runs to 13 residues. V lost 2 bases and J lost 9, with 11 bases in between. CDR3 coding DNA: TGTGCCAGCAGTTTACGCGGTAGCTCTGAGCAGTTCTTC. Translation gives CASSLRGSSEQFF.

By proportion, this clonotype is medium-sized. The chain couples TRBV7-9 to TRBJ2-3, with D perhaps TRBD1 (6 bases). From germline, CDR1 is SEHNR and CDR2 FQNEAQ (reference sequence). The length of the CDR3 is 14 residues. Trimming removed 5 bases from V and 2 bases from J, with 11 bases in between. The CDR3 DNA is TGTGCCAGCAGCCCCCGGGACATCACAGATACGCAGTATTTT. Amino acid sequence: CASSPRDITDTQYF.

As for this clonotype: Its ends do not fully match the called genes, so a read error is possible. CDR3 sequence reads: CASSDIGYEQYF. CDR3 nucleotides: TGTGCCAGCAGTGATATTGGGTATGAACAGTACTTC. The rearrangement links TRBV10-1 to TRBJ2-7; D is ambiguous. This CDR3 is 12 amino acids long. The germline gives CDR1 WNHNN, CDR2 SYGVQD (reference sequence).

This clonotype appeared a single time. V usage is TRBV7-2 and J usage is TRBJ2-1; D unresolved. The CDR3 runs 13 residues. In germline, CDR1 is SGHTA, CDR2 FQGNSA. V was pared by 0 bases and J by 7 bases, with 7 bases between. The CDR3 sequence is CASSLASLNEQFF. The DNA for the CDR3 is TGTGCCAGCAGCTTAGCGAGTTTAAATGAGCAGTTCTTC.

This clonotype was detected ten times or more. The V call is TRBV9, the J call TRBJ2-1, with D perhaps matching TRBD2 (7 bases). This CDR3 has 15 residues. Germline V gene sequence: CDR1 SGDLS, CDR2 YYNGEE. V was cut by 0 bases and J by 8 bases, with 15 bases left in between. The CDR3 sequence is CASSVEGGAFDEQFF. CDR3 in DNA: TGTGCCAGCAGCGTAGAAGGGGGGGCGTTCGATGAGCAGTTCTTC.